The next 2 T cell receptor beta chains were all read from a single sample in a study of glioma-infiltrating T cells after dendritic cell vaccination (dated by TCRdb to between 2015 and 2016). Read against the paper, the sample's time point label means: after dendritic cell vaccination, including at tumor progression/relapse. The protocol used for the library was the immunoSEQ multiplex PCR assay. This immuneACCESS table, as held by TCRdb, lists in-frame sequences with V and J called but not all clones. Of the missing ones, under half trace to an unresolved V gene in checked studies; the others have no known cause. The sample includes approximately 99,000 clones, with roughly 80% observed a single time. About 5.7% of the sample is held by the ten biggest clonotypes. Here the sequenced sample was blood, taken after dendritic cell vaccination. The receptors come from a human donor with glioblastoma.

The chain combines TRBV6-5 with TRBJ1-5, with D maybe TRBD1 (6 bases). This CDR3 has 13 residues. Germline V gene lookup returns CDR1 MNHEY and CDR2 SVGAGI. The V gene lost 2 bases and the J gene lost 7 bases, with 9 bases spanning the gap. For the CDR3, the DNA is TGTGCCAGCAGTTACGACAGGAACCAGCCCCAGCATTTT. It specifies CASSYDRNQPQHF.

The V call is TRBV5-1, the J call TRBJ2-6; the D is unclear. The ends were cut back, 1 base at V and 0 bases at J, with 8 bases in the middle. Per the germline V gene, CDR1 is SGHRS and CDR2 is YFSETQ. This CDR3 is 16 amino acids long. CDR3 in amino acids: CASSLFGSSGANVLTF. The CDR3 nucleotides read TGCGCCAGCAGCTTGTTTGGTAGCTCTGGGGCCAACGTCCTGACTTTC. Drawing the rest from reference TRBV5-1 and TRBJ2-6, the complete variable domain is KAGVTQTPRYLIKTRGQQVTLSCSPISGHRSVSWYQQTPGQGLQFLFEYFSETQRNKGNFPGRFSGRQFSNSRSEMNVSTLELGDSALYLCASSLFGSSGANVLTFGAGSRLTVL.